This T cell receptor (beta chain) was obtained from a study of T cells after yellow fever vaccination. In the study overall: It was SMART-Seq v4 Ultra Low Input that prepared the fractions with low cell numbers. Study conclusions and caveats: Peaking faster, on day 5 versus 15, the secondary response was nonetheless weaker. Across the CD4 and CD8 compartments, a small share of clonotypes was present in both. One caveat is that FACS-sorted repertoires could contain abundant clonotypes contaminating from the bulk population.

The sample holds many counts of this clonotype. The antigen remains unidentified. The length of the CDR3 is 13 residues. Trimming removed 5 bases from V and 7 bases from J; junction bases left unmatched: 8. CDR1 and CDR2 (germline): SGHVS, FNYEAQ. TCRdb recomputed calls from the 5' RACE reads with MiXCR, one row per CDR3 protein. The sample has about 320,000 distinct CDR3 sequences, around 4.5% seen once. This chain links TRBV7-6 with TRBJ2-7, with TRBD2 matching 7 bases. The sample consisted of PBMCs, taken 15 days after the yellow fever booster vaccination. The receptor was derived from a man aged 18 to 29 who received the YFV17D yellow fever vaccine. The CDR3 DNA follows: TGTGCCAGCAGCCAAGGACTAGGCGAGGAGCAGTACTTC. Translating it yields CASSQGLGEEQYF.